These 2 T cell receptor beta chains came from one sample sequenced in a study of T-cell memory formation after mild COVID-19. From the 5' RACE reads, TCRdb called clonotypes with MiXCR, one entry per CDR3 protein. This sample carries under 550,000 distinct CDR3 sequences, roughly 18% of them seen once, and the ten largest clones take more than 9%. Sequencing used PBMCs or a T cell subset sorted from them (not recorded which). The receptors stem from an adult woman who had mild COVID-19 (a few samples of this study predate the infection). Cell type and time point are not known.

In this sample, this clonotype turned up once. The CDR3 DNA reads TGTGCCAGCAGCCAAGATTGGGCCGGGGACAGCTCCTACGAGCAGTACTTC. Amino acid sequence: CASSQDWAGDSSYEQYF. This chain links TRBV3-1 with TRBJ2-7, with 7 bases that match TRBD1. Per germline, CDR1 LGHDT and CDR2 YNNKEL (reference sequence). The J segment lost 0 bases and the V segment lost 0 bases, leaving 8 bases of the junction unmatched. The CDR3 covers 17 residues.

The table lists this clonotype with a few counts. V usage is TRBV7-9 and J usage is TRBJ2-5, with 12 nucleotides matching TRBD2. The CDR3 has 17 amino acids. CDR1 is SEHNR, CDR2 FQNEAQ, per germline (reference sequence). The V and J ends lost 1 base and 0 bases, in that order; junction bases with no gene match: 3. This CDR3 reads CASSLVGLAGYQETQYF. CDR3 in DNA: TGTGCCAGCAGCTTAGTAGGACTAGCGGGATACCAAGAGACCCAGTACTTC.